This is a list of T cell receptor beta chains from one sample in a study of blood T cell repertoires in COVID-19. Some clones are missing from TCRdb's copy, which holds only in-frame ones; the method was immunoSEQ multiplex PCR. The sample has about 250,000 clones, about 86% seen once. Sequencing used peripheral blood. The receptors stem from a man in his forties with active or convalescent COVID-19. The CDR3 runs from the conserved cysteine through the conserved F or W. D genes are given only for firm matches. Size is stated for part of the rows, as once, few or many counts, or as a class when the clone is expanded.

D: TRBD2
V: TRBV27
J: TRBJ2-1
size: .
CDR3: CASRQLAGGPYNEQFF
DNA: TGTGCCAGCCGACAATTAGCGGGAGGGCCCTACAATGAGCAGTTCTTC

D: .
V: TRBV19
J: TRBJ2-1
size: .
CDR3: CASSIQQVNDNEQFF
DNA: TGTGCCAGTAGTATACAGCAGGTGAATGACAATGAGCAGTTCTTC

D: .
V: TRBV14
J: TRBJ1-2
size: .
CDR3: CASSQVFPGKNYGYTF
DNA: TGTGCCAGCAGCCAAGTATTCCCAGGGAAGAACTATGGCTACACCTTC

D: TRBD2
V: TRBV5-1
J: TRBJ2-3
size: .
CDR3: CASSPGGAGTDTQYF
DNA: TGCGCCAGCAGCCCGGGGGGGGCAGGCACAGATACGCAGTATTTT

D: .
V: TRBV7-3
J: TRBJ2-2
size: .
CDR3: CASSLISGELFF
DNA: TGTGCCAGCAGCTTAATATCCGGGGAGCTGTTTTTT

D: TRBD1
V: TRBV5-1
J: TRBJ1-1
size: .
CDR3: CASSTPGTGDAEAFF
DNA: TGCGCCAGTTCGACTCCCGGGACAGGGGATGCTGAAGCTTTCTTT

D: TRBD2
V: TRBV24-1
J: TRBJ2-3
size: .
CDR3: CATSDLSSGGRMDTQYF
DNA: TGTGCCACCAGTGATTTGTCTAGCGGGGGGAGAATGGATACGCAGTATTTT

D: TRBD1
V: TRBV3-1/TRBV3-2
J: TRBJ1-3
size: .
CDR3: CASSQAGTGAAGNTIYF
DNA: TGTGCCAGCAGCCAGGCCGGGACAGGGGCAGCTGGAAACACCATATATTTT

D: TRBD1
V: TRBV9
J: TRBJ2-7
size: few
CDR3: CASTPGGGQGYEQYF
DNA: TGTGCCAGCACCCCCGGAGGGGGACAGGGATACGAGCAGTACTTC

D: TRBD2
V: TRBV11-3
J: TRBJ2-2
size: .
CDR3: CASSKGLAGNTGELFF
DNA: TGTGCCAGCAGCAAAGGACTAGCGGGGAACACCGGGGAGCTGTTTTTT

D: .
V: TRBV4-1
J: TRBJ2-1
size: .
CDR3: CASSQDGLAQYNEQFF
DNA: TGCGCCAGCAGCCAAGATGGACTTGCACAGTACAATGAGCAGTTCTTC

D: .
V: TRBV29-1
J: TRBJ1-2
size: .
CDR3: CSVGAGANYGYTF
DNA: TGCAGCGTGGGGGCAGGAGCTAACTATGGCTACACCTTC

D: .
V: TRBV12-3/TRBV12-4
J: TRBJ1-2
size: .
CDR3: CASSLYSYGYTF
DNA: TGTGCCAGCAGCCTCTATTCTTATGGCTACACCTTC

D: TRBD1
V: TRBV5-5
J: TRBJ2-3
size: .
CDR3: CASFPRTGVTTTDTQYF
DNA: TGTGCCAGCTTCCCTCGGACAGGGGTCACCACCACAGATACGCAGTATTTT

D: TRBD1
V: TRBV5-1
J: TRBJ1-4
size: .
CDR3: CASSLAGTGREKLFF
DNA: TGCGCCAGCAGCTTGGCCGGGACAGGGAGGGAAAAACTGTTTTTT

D: .
V: TRBV30
J: TRBJ1-2
size: .
CDR3: CAWSGRGLGYTF
DNA: TGTGCCTGGAGTGGGAGGGGACTGGGCTACACCTTC

D: .
V: TRBV18
J: TRBJ2-3
size: .
CDR3: CASSPIGERDTQYF
DNA: TGTGCCAGCTCACCAATCGGGGAACGGGATACGCAGTATTTT

D: .
V: TRBV21-1
J: TRBJ1-2
size: .
CDR3: CASSTYLTLVYGYTF
DNA: TGTGCCAGCAGCACTTACCTGACATTGGTCTATGGCTACACCTTC

D: TRBD1
V: TRBV4-3
J: TRBJ1-2
size: .
CDR3: CASSQGRPGQGGSGYTF
DNA: TGCGCCAGCAGCCAAGGGAGACCGGGACAGGGGGGTTCTGGCTACACCTTC

D: .
V: TRBV6-5
J: TRBJ1-2
size: .
CDR3: CASRRGPFGGYGYTF
DNA: TGTGCCAGCAGACGCGGCCCCTTCGGGGGCTATGGCTACACCTTC

D: .
V: TRBV7-3
J: TRBJ2-2
size: .
CDR3: CASSFERGELFF
DNA: TGTGCCAGCAGCTTCGAGCGGGGGGAGCTGTTTTTT

D: .
V: TRBV15
J: TRBJ1-5
size: .
CDR3: CATSRDHSRGDQPQHF
DNA: TGTGCCACCAGCAGAGATCATAGTCGGGGGGATCAGCCCCAGCATTTT

D: .
V: TRBV5-4
J: TRBJ2-1
size: .
CDR3: CASSFLGREVDEQFF
DNA: TGTGCCAGCAGCTTCCTCGGGAGAGAGGTCGATGAGCAGTTCTTC

D: .
V: TRBV11-2
J: TRBJ2-2
size: .
CDR3: CASSSQETGELFF
DNA: TGTGCCAGCAGCTCCCAGGAAACCGGGGAGCTGTTTTTT

D: .
V: TRBV5-1
J: TRBJ1-4
size: .
CDR3: CASGDGQTEKLFF
DNA: TGCGCCAGCGGGGACGGACAGACTGAAAAACTGTTTTTT

D: TRBD2
V: TRBV7-2
J: TRBJ2-3
size: .
CDR3: CASSLVGLAGADTQYF
DNA: TGTGCCAGCAGCTTAGTGGGACTAGCGGGCGCAGATACGCAGTATTTT

D: TRBD1
V: TRBV24-1
J: TRBJ2-2
size: .
CDR3: CATSDLPGQGPNTGELFF
DNA: TGTGCCACCAGTGATTTGCCGGGACAGGGGCCGAACACCGGGGAGCTGTTTTTT

D: TRBD1
V: TRBV19
J: TRBJ2-6
size: once
CDR3: CASSRLTGALSSGANVLTF
DNA: TGTGCCAGTAGTCGACTCACAGGGGCGCTAAGCTCTGGGGCCAACGTCCTGACTTTC

D: TRBD1
V: TRBV5-1
J: TRBJ1-1
size: .
CDR3: CASSRQGGGTEAFF
DNA: TGCGCCAGCTCCAGACAGGGAGGTGGCACTGAAGCTTTCTTT

D: .
V: TRBV11-3
J: TRBJ1-2
size: .
CDR3: CASSLTGPYGYTF
DNA: TGTGCCAGCAGCTTAACAGGCCCATATGGCTACACCTTC

D: TRBD2
V: TRBV3-1/TRBV3-2
J: TRBJ2-2
size: .
CDR3: CASSRTRTGELFF
DNA: TGTGCCAGCAGCCGGACTAGAACCGGGGAGCTGTTTTTT

D: TRBD1
V: TRBV24-1
J: TRBJ2-6
size: .
CDR3: CATSDVQGAGANVLTF
DNA: TGTGCCACCAGTGATGTACAGGGGGCTGGGGCCAACGTCCTGACTTTC

D: .
V: TRBV29-1
J: TRBJ1-1
size: .
CDR3: CSVAGVTEAFF
DNA: TGCAGCGTTGCAGGGGTGACTGAAGCTTTCTTT

D: .
V: TRBV10-1
J: TRBJ1-5
size: .
CDR3: CASSELARRGNQPQHF
DNA: TGCGCCAGCAGTGAATTGGCTAGGCGCGGGAATCAGCCCCAGCATTTT

D: TRBD1
V: TRBV18
J: TRBJ1-5
size: .
CDR3: CASSPPPGGSNQPQHF
DNA: TGTGCCAGCTCACCACCTCCAGGGGGTAGCAATCAGCCCCAGCATTTT

D: .
V: TRBV6-5
J: TRBJ2-2
size: .
CDR3: CASSTGSGELFF
DNA: TGTGCCAGCAGTACGGGGAGCGGGGAGCTGTTTTTT

D: .
V: TRBV19
J: TRBJ1-2
size: .
CDR3: CASSDSRGDYGYTF
DNA: TGTGCCAGTAGCGATTCACGGGGTGACTATGGCTACACCTTC

D: TRBD1
V: TRBV7-7
J: TRBJ2-1
size: .
CDR3: CASSMGQGKGDEQFF
DNA: TGTGCTAGCAGCATGGGACAGGGTAAGGGTGATGAGCAGTTCTTC

D: TRBD1
V: TRBV6-1
J: TRBJ1-1
size: once
CDR3: CASSESGRGLSFF
DNA: TGTGCCAGCAGTGAATCCGGCAGGGGGCTGTCTTTCTTT

D: TRBD1
V: TRBV18
J: TRBJ1-1
size: .
CDR3: CASSPQDRGVEAFF
DNA: TGTGCCAGCTCACCACAGGACAGGGGTGTTGAAGCTTTCTTT

D: .
V: TRBV5-6
J: TRBJ1-6
size: .
CDR3: CASSLFSMRESPLHF
DNA: TGTGCCAGCAGCTTGTTTAGTATGAGAGAATCACCCCTCCACTTT

D: .
V: TRBV3-1/TRBV3-2
J: TRBJ1-1
size: .
CDR3: CASSQDRVNTEAFF
DNA: TGTGCCAGCAGCCAAGATCGGGTGAACACTGAAGCTTTCTTT

D: .
V: TRBV6-5
J: TRBJ2-1
size: few
CDR3: CASHSSRRVNEQFF
DNA: TGTGCCAGCCATAGTTCGAGGAGGGTCAATGAGCAGTTCTTC

D: .
V: TRBV9
J: TRBJ2-3
size: .
CDR3: CASSVGVSASTDTQYF
DNA: TGTGCCAGCAGCGTAGGGGTTAGCGCGAGCACAGATACGCAGTATTTT

D: .
V: TRBV4-2
J: TRBJ1-4
size: .
CDR3: CASRGLPTTNEKLFF
DNA: TGTGCCAGCAGAGGACTCCCGACAACTAATGAAAAACTGTTTTTT

D: .
V: TRBV6-5
J: TRBJ1-6
size: few
CDR3: CASRPQNSPLHF
DNA: TGTGCCAGCAGGCCACAGAATTCACCCCTCCACTTT

D: .
V: TRBV18
J: TRBJ2-6
size: .
CDR3: CASVRAGVSGANVLTF
DNA: TGTGCCAGCGTACGAGCAGGCGTCTCTGGGGCCAACGTCCTGACTTTC

D: TRBD1
V: TRBV5-1
J: TRBJ1-2
size: .
CDR3: CASSLAQGAKNGYTF
DNA: TGCGCCAGCAGCTTGGCTCAGGGGGCTAAGAATGGCTACACCTTC

D: .
V: TRBV7-6
J: TRBJ2-3
size: few
CDR3: CASSLMGGAPGTDTQYF
DNA: TGTGCCAGCAGCTTAATGGGGGGGGCGCCTGGCACAGATACGCAGTATTTT

D: .
V: TRBV7-3
J: TRBJ2-2
size: once
CDR3: CASSPLIPGELFF
DNA: TGTGCCAGCAGCCCCCTTATTCCCGGGGAGCTGTTTTTT

D: .
V: TRBV7-2
J: TRBJ2-3
size: .
CDR3: CASSSLITTDTQYF
DNA: TGTGCCAGCAGCTCCCTAATAACGACAGATACGCAGTATTTT

D: TRBD1
V: TRBV2
J: TRBJ1-4
size: .
CDR3: CASGTGTGREKLFF
DNA: TGTGCCAGCGGAACCGGGACAGGGCGGGAAAAACTGTTTTTT

D: TRBD1
V: TRBV2
J: TRBJ2-7
size: .
CDR3: CASSRTGSSYEQYF
DNA: TGTGCCAGCAGCCGGACAGGGAGCTCCTACGAGCAGTACTTC

D: .
V: TRBV19
J: TRBJ2-5
size: few
CDR3: CASSRAHSLQETQYF
DNA: TGTGCCAGTAGCCGCGCGCATTCCCTCCAAGAGACCCAGTACTTC

D: .
V: TRBV9
J: TRBJ1-1
size: .
CDR3: CASSVAGENTEAFF
DNA: TGTGCCAGCAGCGTAGCGGGGGAGAACACTGAAGCTTTCTTT